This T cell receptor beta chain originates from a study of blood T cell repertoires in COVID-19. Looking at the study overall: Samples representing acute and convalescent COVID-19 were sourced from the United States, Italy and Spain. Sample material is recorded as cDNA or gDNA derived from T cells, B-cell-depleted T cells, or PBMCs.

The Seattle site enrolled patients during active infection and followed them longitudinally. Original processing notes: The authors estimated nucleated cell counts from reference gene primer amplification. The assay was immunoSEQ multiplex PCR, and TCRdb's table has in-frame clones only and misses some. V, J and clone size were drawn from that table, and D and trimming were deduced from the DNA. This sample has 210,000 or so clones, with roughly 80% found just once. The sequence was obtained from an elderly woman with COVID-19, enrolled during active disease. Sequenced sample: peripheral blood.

The CDR3 coding sequence is TGTGCCAGCTCACCCCGAGACAGATCCTCTGGAAACACCATATATTTT. Amino acid sequence: CASSPRDRSSGNTIYF. This chain joins TRBV18 and TRBJ1-3; D is possibly TRBD1 (5 bases). This CDR3 is built from 16 residues. Germline CDR1 and CDR2: KGHSH and LQKENI. V lost 3 bases, J lost 0 bases, and 12 bases lay in between.